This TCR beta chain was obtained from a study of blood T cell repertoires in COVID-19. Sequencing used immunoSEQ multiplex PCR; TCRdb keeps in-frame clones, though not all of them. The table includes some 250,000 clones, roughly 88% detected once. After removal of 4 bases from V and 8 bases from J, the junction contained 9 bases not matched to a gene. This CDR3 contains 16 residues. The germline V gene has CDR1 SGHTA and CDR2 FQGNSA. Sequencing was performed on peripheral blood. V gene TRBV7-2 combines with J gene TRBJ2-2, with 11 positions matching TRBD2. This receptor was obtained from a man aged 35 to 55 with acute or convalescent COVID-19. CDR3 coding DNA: TGTGCCAGCAGCTCCGTAGCGGGAGGGCCCGCTGGGGAGCTGTTTTTT. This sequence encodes CASSSVAGGPAGELFF.